This TCR beta chain stems from a study of regulatory and conventional T cells in RAG deficiency. Sequencing used immunoSEQ multiplex PCR; TCRdb keeps in-frame clones, though not all of them. The sample carries approximately 21,000 clones, approximately 96% recorded once. Conventional CD4+ T cells were sorted from blood as CD25-low CD127-high cells. The sample was also linked to a second study, of regulatory T cells. According to that study: The PCR used 52 TRBV and 13 TRBJ primers.

Sequencing was carried out using CD25- CD4+ T cells sorted from blood. The source is a human donor in good health.

The CDR3 protein is CASSQSGGLYEQYF. CDR3 coding DNA: TGTGCCAGCAGCCAGAGCGGGGGACTCTACGAGCAGTACTTC. The rearrangement links TRBV28 to TRBJ2-7; 8 bases line up with TRBD2. Germline lookup yields CDR1 MDHEN and CDR2 SYDVKM. The V segment lost 6 bases and the J segment 3 bases; nucleotides outside the gene matches: 7. The CDR3 is made up of 14 amino acids. Full variable domain (outside the CDR3, taken from reference TRBV28 and TRBJ2-7): DVKVTQSSRYLVKRTGEKVFLECVQDMDHENMFWYRQDPGLGLRLIYFSYDVKMKEKGDIPEGYSVSREKKERFSLILESASTNQTSMYLCASSQSGGLYEQYFGPGTRLTVT.